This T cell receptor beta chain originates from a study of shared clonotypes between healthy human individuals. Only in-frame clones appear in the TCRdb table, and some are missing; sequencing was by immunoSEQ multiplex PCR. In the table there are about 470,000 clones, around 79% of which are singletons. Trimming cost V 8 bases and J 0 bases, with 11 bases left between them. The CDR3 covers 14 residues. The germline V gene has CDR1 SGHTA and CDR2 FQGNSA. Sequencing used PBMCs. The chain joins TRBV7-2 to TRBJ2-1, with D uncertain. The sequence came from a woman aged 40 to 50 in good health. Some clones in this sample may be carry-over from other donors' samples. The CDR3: CASASQSSYNEQFF. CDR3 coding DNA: TGTGCCAGCGCCTCACAGAGCTCCTACAATGAGCAGTTCTTC.